The source of this T cell receptor beta chain is a study of T cells after yellow fever vaccination. Germline-derived CDR1 and CDR2 are SGHVS and FQNEAQ. CDR3 length: 15 residues. Unmatched junction bases numbered 3, after V lost 2 bases and J lost 2 bases. 5'RACE template switching generated TCR cDNA, adding a universal primer site and UMIs. MiXCR, run by TCRdb on the 5' RACE reads, gives a single entry per CDR3 protein. The repertoire consists of about 30,000 distinct CDR3 sequences, with around 4.8% occurring once and the leading ten covering about 47%. Regarding the study as a whole: A large majority of primary-vaccination clones showed up again after the booster (96% CD4, roughly 91% CD8). Of the clonotypes, a small share occurred in both CD4 and CD8 compartments.

This clonotype was observed at least ten times. Its antigen is not identified. The sample was CD8+ T cells sorted from PBMCs, taken 5 days after the yellow fever booster vaccination. The genes are TRBV7-8 and TRBJ2-3, with 8 positions matching TRBD2. The sequence was collected from a man aged 30 to 45 who received the YFV17D yellow fever vaccine. CDR3 sequence (DNA): TGTGCCAGCAGCTTACCCGGGAGGGACACAGATACGCAGTATTTT. Amino acid sequence: CASSLPGRDTDTQYF.